This TCR beta chain was documented in a study of cytomegalovirus exposure and HLA in healthy donors. With 0 bases removed from V and 8 bases from J, the gap between germline ends came to 13 bases. CDR3 size: 13 residues. The V gene's germline CDR1 is SQVTM and CDR2 ANQGSEA. On this clone itself: Its specificity is not known.

PCR involved 60 Vbeta and 13 Jbeta primers. Generated by immunoSEQ multiplex PCR, the TCRdb table keeps only in-frame clones and is missing some. Seen here are about 220,000 clones, over 70% observed once, and the top ten hold over 0.65%. General study points: A missense variant in DCLRE1C was later tied to TCR beta V- and J-gene trimming. The Asian-associated ancestry cluster reportedly had fewer N-insertions than the approximately 700-donor mean in a later analysis.

The chain recombines TRBV29-1 with TRBJ1-2, with D perhaps matching TRBD1 (5 bases). The TCR was taken from a boy aged 2 to 9 in good health and CMV-seronegative. Sequencing was done on a sample of PBMCs. The CDR3 coding sequence is TGCAGCGTTGAAGAAGGAGGGGAGTTAGGCTACACCTTC. Protein sequence: CSVEEGGELGYTF.